This section outlines one TCR beta chain sequence together with its context. This clonotype was recorded many times. No antigen is known for it. No base quality values were provided; no much bigger clone lies one nucleotide off. Amplification of TCR beta CDR3 regions was carried out from RNA transcripts. For the first round of RT-PCR on the TCR CDR3, the HTBI primer set was used together with the Qiagen OneStep RT-PCR kit. A second multiplex PCR round built the libraries, followed by size selection and purification. Paired-end sequencing of the libraries was performed with 100 bp reads on an Illumina HiSeq2000. Processing in the source paper ran as follows. Raw data were processed with SOAPnuke, discarding reads with adapters, uncalled bases, mean Phred below 15, or no exact constant-primer or identifier match. COPE v1.2.5 was used to merge high-quality paired reads, and clonotypes were defined as unique nucleotide sequences. MiTCR v1.1 was used to align the clonotypes against IMGT TRBV, TRBD and TRBJ reference segments. Only V-J combinations with frequency above 0.0001, covering 99% to 99.2% of repertoires, were analysed. The TCS score was defined as the ratio of F50 (clonal expansion) to E x V (chaos), calculated using BLOSUM62-based TCRdist between CDR3 peptides within each V-J. Welch's t-statistics and random forest reduced roughly 530 V-J features to 13, which were used in a naive Bayes classifier (R e1071). TCRdb ran its own pipeline on the public reads, namely fastp trimming at Q25 and MiXCR clone calling, and kept in-frame beta chains. Rows are unified per CDR3 protein, each entry keeping the most common DNA and genes. The V and J calls and clone size come from TCRdb's table, not from the authors' own analysis. The sample table holds some 550,000 distinct CDR3 sequences, of which around 21% were seen once. Jointly, the top ten make up approximately 25% of the sample.

This entry comes from a study of T cells in Graves' hyperthyroidism and ophthalmopathy (dated by TCRdb to between 2018 and 2021). Describing the broader study: Peripheral blood samples were taken at initial diagnosis, before any treatment was given. To identify distinguishing TCR V-J signatures, a discovery cohort of 95 to 100 patients was used, comprising 43 with Graves' ophthalmopathy and 57 with stable Graves' hyperthyroidism. Prospective prediction of ophthalmopathy was tested in an independent validation cohort consisting of under 20 hyperthyroidism patients and around 16 patients who later progressed to ophthalmopathy. The roughly 90 discovery patients were divided at random into training and test sets in a 7:3 ratio. In addition, the study compared T-cell repertoires in thyroid tissue and in blood from roughly 6 Graves' hyperthyroidism patients. Following sampling, methimazole starting at 30 mg daily was given to hyperthyroidism patients, and high-dose intravenous methylprednisolone was given to ophthalmopathy patients. TCR Vbeta CDR3 sequencing of some 140 peripheral blood samples (under 45 ophthalmopathy, 75 hyperthyroidism and around 17 progressor patients) is reported in the paper.

Stable Graves' hyperthyroidism was defined as no progression to ophthalmopathy during 18 months of follow-up. The hyperthyroidism patients were between 18 and 65 years old and newly diagnosed, with a disease duration of less than 2 months. Patients with uncontrolled infections, other autoimmune diseases, pregnancy or lactation were excluded. Diagnoses were established on the basis of clinical symptoms, serum thyroxine and TRAb, thyroid ultrasound, and orbital computed tomography. PBMCs were separated from around 9.1 ml of fresh peripheral blood using Ficoll-Paque density gradient centrifugation. Total RNA was extracted using Trizol reagent, and RNA quality was assessed on an Agilent 2100 Bioanalyzer. Overall study results and their limits: A 13 V-J signature model separated ophthalmopathy from stable hyperthyroidism, with around 91% sensitivity and 81% to 82% specificity in cross-validation and 80%/75% in testing. No statistical method was used to set the sample size in advance, and investigators knew the group allocation. During validation, the model predicted progression to ophthalmopathy a median of roughly 7.1 months ahead of onset, with around 65% sensitivity and roughly 72% specificity. Most expanded thyroid clonotypes (frequency above 0.001) were also detected in blood, a finding suggesting that blood repertoires may reflect thyroid immune responses.

The receptor was derived from a man in his late teens or twenties with Graves' hyperthyroidism. The specimen sequenced was blood.

The CDR3 corresponds to CASSDDPSRNIQYF. The base sequence is TGTGCCAGCAGTGATGACCCCTCGAGAAACATTCAGTACTTC. This chain is built from TRBV2 and TRBJ2-4; no D gene call is confident. CDR1 and CDR2 were assigned from the germline V gene as SNHLY and FYNNEI. From the cysteine up to the phenylalanine, the CDR3 has a length of 14 residues. Just CDR3 DNA is preserved here, 42 bases in frame from base 1. The junction shows trimming of 3 bases on V and 6 bases on J, plus 12 bases between the germline ends.